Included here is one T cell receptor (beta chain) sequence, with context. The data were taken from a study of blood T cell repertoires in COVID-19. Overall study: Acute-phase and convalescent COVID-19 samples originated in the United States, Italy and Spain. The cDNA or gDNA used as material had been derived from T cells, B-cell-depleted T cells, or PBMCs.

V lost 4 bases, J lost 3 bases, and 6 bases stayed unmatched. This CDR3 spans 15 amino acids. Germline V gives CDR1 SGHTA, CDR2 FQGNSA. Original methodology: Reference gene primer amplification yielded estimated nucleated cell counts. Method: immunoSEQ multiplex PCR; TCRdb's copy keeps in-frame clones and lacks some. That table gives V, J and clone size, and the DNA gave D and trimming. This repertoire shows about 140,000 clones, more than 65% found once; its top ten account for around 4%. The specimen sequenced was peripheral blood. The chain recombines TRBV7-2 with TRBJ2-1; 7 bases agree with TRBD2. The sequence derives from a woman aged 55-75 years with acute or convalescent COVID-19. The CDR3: CASSYEAGLYNEQFF. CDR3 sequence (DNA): TGTGCCAGCAGCTACGAAGCGGGGCTCTACAATGAGCAGTTCTTC. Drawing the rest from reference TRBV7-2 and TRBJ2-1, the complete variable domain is GAGVSQSPSNKVTEKGKDVELRCDPISGHTALYWYRQSLGQGLEFLIYFQGNSAPDKSGLPSDRFSAERTGGSVSTLTIQRTQQEDSAVYLCASSYEAGLYNEQFFGPGTRLTVL.